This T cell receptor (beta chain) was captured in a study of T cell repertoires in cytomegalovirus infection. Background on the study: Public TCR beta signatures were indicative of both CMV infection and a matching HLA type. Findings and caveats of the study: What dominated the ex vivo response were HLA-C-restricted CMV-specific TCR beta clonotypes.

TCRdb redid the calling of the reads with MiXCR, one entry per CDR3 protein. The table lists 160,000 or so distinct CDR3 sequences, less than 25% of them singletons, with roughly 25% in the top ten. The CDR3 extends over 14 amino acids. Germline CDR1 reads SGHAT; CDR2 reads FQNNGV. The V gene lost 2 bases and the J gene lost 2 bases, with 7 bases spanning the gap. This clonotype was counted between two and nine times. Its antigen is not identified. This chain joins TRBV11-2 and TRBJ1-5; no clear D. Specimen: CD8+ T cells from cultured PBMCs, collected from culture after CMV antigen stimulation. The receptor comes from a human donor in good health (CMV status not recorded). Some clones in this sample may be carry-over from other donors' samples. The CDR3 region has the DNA TGTGCCAGCAGCTTATCAGGACGCAATCAGCCCCAGCATTTT. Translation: CASSLSGRNQPQHF.